A single sample gave rise to the 13 T cell receptor beta chains below, sequenced in a study of T cells in narcolepsy. The protocol was immunoSEQ multiplex PCR, while the TCRdb copy is restricted to in-frame clones and leaves out a portion. The top ten hold around 3.1% of the sample, which has 26,000 or so clones, 75% to 85% seen once. Sequencing was performed on CD45RA- memory CD4+ T cells from PBMCs. Receptors originate from a human donor with narcolepsy.

This clone was picked up a small number of times. This chain joins TRBV7-6 and TRBJ1-3; D possibly corresponds to TRBD1 (6 bases). With 0 bases removed from V and 4 bases from J, the gap between germline ends came to 16 bases. The CDR3 is 17 residues long. Germline values: CDR1 SGHVS, CDR2 FNYEAQ. This CDR3 reads CASSLAPVGGSGNTIYF. DNA of the CDR3: TGTGCCAGCAGCTTAGCGCCCGTGGGGGGCTCAGGAAACACCATATATTTT.

The rearrangement uses TRBV7-3 and TRBJ1-2, with 10 bases that match TRBD1. CDR1 SGHTA and CDR2 FQGTGA come from the germline V gene. With V trimmed by 2 bases and J by 4 bases, 10 bases remained unmatched. The CDR3 spans 17 residues. CDR3 sequence: CASSLAGTGAGVYGYTF. CDR3 DNA sequence: TGTGCCAGCAGCTTAGCCGGGACAGGGGCCGGGGTCTATGGCTACACCTTC.

The chain combines TRBV6-5 with TRBJ1-6; D is unclear. Germline V gene lookup returns CDR1 MNHEY and CDR2 SVGAGI. The CDR3 runs 12 residues. The V and J ends lost 6 bases and 13 bases respectively, with 13 bases between them. The CDR3 loop is CASSLLSSPLHF. CDR3 nucleotide sequence: TGTGCCAGCAGCTTACTGTCTTCCCCCCTCCACTTT.

The chain employs TRBV21-1 and TRBJ2-3; TRBD2 was called by the table and not checked on the DNA. TRBV21-1 is a pseudogene segment. There are 16 residues in the CDR3. The CDR3 DNA is TGTGCCAGCAGCATAACTAGCGGGGGGTTCGGTGATACGCAGTATTTT. Translated: CASSITSGGFGDTQYF.

This clone was seen a few times. This chain uses TRBV5-1 with TRBJ1-2, with D maybe TRBD1 (6 bases). The CDR3 length is 17 residues. V was shortened by 2 bases and J by 2 bases, with 19 bases between the two germline ends. The germline V gene has CDR1 SGHRS and CDR2 YFSETQ. As DNA, the CDR3 is TGCGCCAGCAGCTTACGTCCAGGGGTCCTTAACAACTATGGCTACACCTTC. Translation: CASSLRPGVLNNYGYTF.

The J gene is TRBJ1-1, the V gene TRBV20-1, with D possibly TRBD1 on 6 matching bases. Trimming shortened V by 6 bases and J by 9 bases, and 14 bases separated the two germline ends. This CDR3 contains 11 residues. Per germline, CDR1 DFQATT and CDR2 SNEGSKA (reference sequence). The CDR3 DNA follows: TGCAGTGCCAGGACAGCTACCCAAGCTTTCTTT. It is translated as CSARTATQAFF.

The chain recombines TRBV4-2 with TRBJ2-2; the match to TRBD2 covers 8 bases. Germline V gene sequence: CDR1 LGHNA, CDR2 YNFKEQ. After removal of 1 base from V and 0 bases from J, the junction contained 10 bases not matched to a gene. The CDR3 loop spans 19 amino acids. CDR3 sequence: CASSQARSSGLSNTGELFF. Here the CDR3 DNA reads TGTGCCAGCAGCCAAGCCCGATCTAGCGGGCTCTCGAACACCGGGGAGCTGTTTTTT.

This sequence joins TRBV7-8 and TRBJ1-1, with D perhaps TRBD1 (6 bases). The CDR3 spans 14 residues. Trimming pared 6 bases from V and 1 base from J, leaving 12 bases between. From germline, CDR1 is SGHVS and CDR2 FQNEAQ. The CDR3 loop is CASRDTGKNTEAFF. CDR3 sequence (DNA): TGTGCCAGCAGAGATACAGGGAAGAACACTGAAGCTTTCTTT.

The CDR3 region has the DNA TGTGCCAGCAGCCCCCGGGACAGCACAGATACGCAGTATTTT. It yields the protein CASSPRDSTDTQYF. The V and J genes are TRBV7-3 and TRBJ2-3; either TRBD1 or TRBD2 may fit D (5 bases each). V dropped 5 bases and J dropped 0 bases, with 9 bases sitting between them. Looked up from germline, CDR1 is SGHTA and CDR2 is FQGTGA. The CDR3 sequence is 14 residues long. Together with reference TRBV7-3 and TRBJ2-3, the CDR3 gives the full variable domain: GAGVSQTPSNKVTEKGKYVELRCDPISGHTALYWYRQSLGQGPEFLIYFQGTGAADDSGLPNDRFFAVRPEGSVSTLKIQRTERGDSAVYLCASSPRDSTDTQYFGPGTRLTVL.

The chain has TRBV5-6 and TRBJ1-3; D call uncertain. CDR3 length: 14 amino acids. The V gene's germline CDR1 is SGHDT and CDR2 YYEEEE. Between the trimmed V and J ends, which lost 4 bases and 4 bases, there was a span of 12 bases. CDR3 DNA sequence: TGTGCCAGCAGCCCCCGGTACTCAGGAAACACCATATATTTT. Translating it yields CASSPRYSGNTIYF.

This clone was seen more than once but under ten times. This chain uses TRBV7-9 with TRBJ1-2; 7 bases fit TRBD1. This CDR3 contains 13 residues. CDR1 and CDR2 from the germline V gene are SEHNR and FQNEAQ (reference sequence). V gave up 3 bases and J gave up 6 bases; unmatched junction bases: 4. CDR3 DNA: TGTGCCAGCAGCTTGGGTCAGGGGGATGGCTACACCTTC. It specifies CASSLGQGDGYTF.

This chain uses TRBV11-1 with TRBJ2-2, with D possibly TRBD1 on 6 matching bases. CDR1 and CDR2 (germline): SGHAT, FQDESV (reference sequence). The V and J ends lost 1 base and 0 bases respectively, with 6 bases between them. The CDR3 spans 15 residues. The CDR3 DNA follows: TGTGCCAGCAGCTTAGACAGGGCGAACACCGGGGAGCTGTTTTTT. Protein sequence: CASSLDRANTGELFF. Using reference TRBV11-1 and TRBJ2-2 for the parts outside the CDR3, the full variable domain is EAEVAQSPRYKITEKSQAVAFWCDPISGHATLYWYRQILGQGPELLVQFQDESVVDDSQLPKDRFSAERLKGVDSTLKIQPAELGDSAMYLCASSLDRANTGELFFGEGSRLTVL.

The V and J genes are TRBV29-1 and TRBJ2-2; 9 bases agree with TRBD1. CDR1 and CDR2 from the germline V gene are SQVTM and ANQGSEA. The J segment lost 3 bases and the V segment lost 7 bases, leaving 9 bases of the junction unmatched. The CDR3 loop spans 15 amino acids. CDR3 coding DNA: TGCAGCGCAACTAACAGGGGGCTCGACACCGGGGAGCTGTTTTTT. It translates to CSATNRGLDTGELFF.